One sample yielded the 9 T cell receptor beta chains listed below, sequenced in a study of blood T cell repertoires in COVID-19. The method was immunoSEQ multiplex PCR; TCRdb's version includes in-frame clones alone and lacks a portion of them. Here the sample spans over 250,000 clones, around 83% being singletons. The sample taken for sequencing was PBMCs or T cells enriched from blood (not recorded which). These receptors were obtained from a man aged 35-49 years who had been exposed to COVID-19.

This clone was seen only a few times. This chain joins TRBV2 and TRBJ2-7, with D tentatively TRBD2 (5 bases). Germline-derived CDR1 and CDR2 are SNHLY and FYNNEI. The CDR3 is made up of 14 amino acids. V gave up 3 bases and J gave up 2 bases, with 11 bases separating them. CDR3 region: CASSELYGAYEQYF. CDR3 bases: TGTGCCAGCAGTGAGCTATACGGGGCCTACGAGCAGTACTTC.

CDR3 nucleotide sequence: TGTGCCAGCTCCGGGACAAGAGGCTACACCTTC. Protein: CASSGTRGYTF. The chain employs TRBV5-6 and TRBJ1-2; tentative D call: TRBD1 (6 bases). This CDR3 has 11 amino acids. Germline V gene data show CDR1 as SGHDT and CDR2 as YYEEEE. Trimming took off 7 bases at V and 8 bases at J, with 12 bases between the two ends.

This clone was seen a handful of times. V usage is TRBV11-3 and J usage is TRBJ1-5; 8 bases are shared with TRBD1. The junction had 7 bases not matched to a gene; V was cut back by 2 bases and J by 7 bases. Germline assignment: CDR1 SGHNT and CDR2 YENEEA. CDR3 length equals 15 residues. CDR3 protein: CASSLRTGIGQPQHF. The CDR3, as DNA: TGTGCCAGCAGCTTAAGGACAGGGATAGGACAGCCCCAGCATTTT. Filled out from reference TRBV11-3 and TRBJ1-5, the complete variable domain reads EAGVVQSPRYKIIEKKQPVAFWCNPISGHNTLYWYLQNLGQGPELLIRYENEEAVDDSQLPKDRFSAERLKGVDSTLKIQPAELGDSAVYLCASSLRTGIGQPQHFGDGTRLSIL.

DNA for the CDR3: TGTGCCAGCAACTTGATGGCTGGGCGCACAGATACGCAGTATTTT. Residues: CASNLMAGRTDTQYF. This chain uses TRBV6-5 with TRBJ2-3; D is undetermined. Trimming took off 7 bases at V and 1 base at J, with 15 bases between the two ends. The germline V gene encodes CDR1 MNHEY and CDR2 SVGAGI. CDR3 size: 15 residues.

The CDR3 DNA reads TGTGCCAGCAGCCCAGGAGCGGGAGGGCTGTGGAATGAGCAGTTCTTC. Protein: CASSPGAGGLWNEQFF. The genes are TRBV7-3 and TRBJ2-1; 10 bases fit TRBD2. This CDR3 contains 16 residues. Germline V gene lookup returns CDR1 SGHTA and CDR2 FQGTGA. The J segment lost 7 bases and the V segment lost 5 bases, leaving 11 bases of the junction unmatched.

This clone was seen a few times. The chain employs TRBV11-2 and TRBJ2-7, with D maybe TRBD1 (5 bases). The V gene's germline CDR1 is SGHAT and CDR2 FQNNGV. V lost 5 bases to trimming and J lost 0 bases, with 8 bases between them. The CDR3 runs 13 residues. CDR3 loop: CASSPDNSYEQYF. The CDR3 nucleotides read TGTGCCAGCAGCCCGGACAACTCCTACGAGCAGTACTTC.

The rearrangement links TRBV10-3 to TRBJ1-5; the match to TRBD1 covers 8 bases. J was trimmed by 3 bases and V by 2 bases; bases with no gene match: 12. Germline V gene sequence: CDR1 ENHRY, CDR2 SYGVKD. CDR3 length equals 18 residues. The CDR3 sequence: CAISEDRGGGWPNQPQHF. CDR3 bases: TGTGCCATCAGTGAGGACAGGGGAGGAGGTTGGCCCAATCAGCCCCAGCATTTT.

J is TRBJ1-4 and V is TRBV19; TRBD1 might be the D (6 bases). The CDR3 runs 14 residues. The germline V gene has CDR1 LNHDA and CDR2 SQIVND (reference sequence). V lost 7 bases and J lost 6, with 15 bases in between. This chain's CDR3 is CASTRRGRDEKLFF. The CDR3 DNA follows: TGTGCCAGTACCAGGCGGGGGCGTGATGAAAAACTGTTTTTT. Complete variable domain (other parts from reference TRBV19 and TRBJ1-4): DGGITQSPKYLFRKEGQNVTLSCEQNLNHDAMYWYRQDPGQGLRLIYYSQIVNDFQKGDIAEGYSVSREKKESFPLTVTSAQKNPTAFYLCASTRRGRDEKLFFGSGTQLSVL.

This clone was seen once. The chain uses TRBV27 and TRBJ2-1; 10 nucleotides agree with TRBD2. There are 21 residues in the CDR3. Germline V gene lookup returns CDR1 MNHEY and CDR2 SMNVEV (reference sequence). V dropped 6 bases and J dropped 1; count of bases not matched to a gene: 21. For the CDR3, the DNA is TGTGCCAGCAGACCAAACCATCTCGTAGCGGGAGGTGGAAATTCCTACAATGAGCAGTTCTTC. This gives the protein CASRPNHLVAGGGNSYNEQFF.